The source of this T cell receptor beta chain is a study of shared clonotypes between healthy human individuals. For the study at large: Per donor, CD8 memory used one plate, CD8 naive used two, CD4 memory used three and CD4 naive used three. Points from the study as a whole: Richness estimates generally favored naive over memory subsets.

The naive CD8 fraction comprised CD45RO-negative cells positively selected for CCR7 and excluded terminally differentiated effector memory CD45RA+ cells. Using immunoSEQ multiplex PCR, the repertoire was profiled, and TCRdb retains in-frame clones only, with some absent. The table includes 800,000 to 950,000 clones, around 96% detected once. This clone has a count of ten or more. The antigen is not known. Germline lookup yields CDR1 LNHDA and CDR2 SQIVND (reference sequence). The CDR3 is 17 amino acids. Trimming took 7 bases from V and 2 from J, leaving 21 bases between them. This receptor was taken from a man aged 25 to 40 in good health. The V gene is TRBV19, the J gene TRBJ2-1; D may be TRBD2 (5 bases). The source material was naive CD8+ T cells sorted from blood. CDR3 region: CASTPGGSGRAYNEQFF. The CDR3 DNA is TGTGCCAGTACTCCCGGAGGAAGTGGAAGGGCCTACAATGAGCAGTTCTTC.